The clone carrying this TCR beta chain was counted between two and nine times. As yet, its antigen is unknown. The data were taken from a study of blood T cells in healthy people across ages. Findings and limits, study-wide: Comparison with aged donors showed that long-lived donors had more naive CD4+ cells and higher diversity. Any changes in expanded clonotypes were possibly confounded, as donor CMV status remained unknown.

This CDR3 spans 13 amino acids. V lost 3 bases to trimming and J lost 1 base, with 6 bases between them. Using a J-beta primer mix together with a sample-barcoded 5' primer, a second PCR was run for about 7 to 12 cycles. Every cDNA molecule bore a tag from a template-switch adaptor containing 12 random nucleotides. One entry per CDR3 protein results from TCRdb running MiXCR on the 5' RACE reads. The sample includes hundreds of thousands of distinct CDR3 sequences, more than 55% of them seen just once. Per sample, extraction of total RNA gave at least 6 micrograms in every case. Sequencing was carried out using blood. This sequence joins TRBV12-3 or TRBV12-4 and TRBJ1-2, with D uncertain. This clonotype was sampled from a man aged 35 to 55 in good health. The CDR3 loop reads CASSFGVNYGYTF. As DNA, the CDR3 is TGTGCCAGCAGTTTTGGGGTTAACTATGGCTACACCTTC.